Following are 29 T cell receptor beta chains from one sample sequenced in a study of T cells after yellow fever vaccination (dated by TCRdb to about 2019). Per the publication, the treatment or condition label means: live attenuated yellow fever vaccine strain. Library generation was performed with 5' RACE. Sequencing instrument: Illumina HiSeq 2500. The raw public reads went through TCRdb reprocessing: fastp at Q25, MiXCR clone calling, in-frame beta chains kept. CDR3 protein duplicates are merged, each entry listing the most common genes and DNA. In this sample the table shows some 500,000 distinct CDR3 sequences, around an eighth of which occur a single time. The top ten clonotypes cover 11% to 15% of the sample. Sequenced material: PBMCs, taken on the day of the yellow fever booster vaccination. The receptor set was obtained from a man aged 25-45 years who received the YFV17D yellow fever vaccine.

The rearrangement links TRBV6-1 to TRBJ2-7, with no clear D. This CDR3 is 14 amino acids long. Per germline, CDR1 MNHNS and CDR2 SASEGT. The V end lost 8 bases, the J end lost 2 bases, and 16 bases lay between the germline ends. The CDR3 loop is CASATGTWAYEQYF. The CDR3, as DNA: TGTGCCAGCGCCACCGGCACATGGGCCTACGAGCAGTACTTC.

The chain recombines TRBV20-1 with TRBJ2-2, with D possibly being TRBD2 (5 bases). There are 12 residues in the CDR3. The V end lost 6 bases, the J end lost 5 bases, and 10 bases lay between the germline ends. CDR1 is DFQATT, CDR2 SNEGSKA, per germline (reference sequence). The CDR3 reads CSATLVTGELFF. CDR3 coding DNA: TGCAGTGCGACACTAGTTACCGGGGAGCTGTTTTTT.

The chain couples TRBV7-2 to TRBJ2-3; 13 positions agree with TRBD2. CDR3 size: 16 residues. The J segment lost 4 bases and the V segment lost 5 bases, leaving 6 bases of the junction unmatched. Germline assignment: CDR1 SGHTA and CDR2 FQGNSA. The CDR3 DNA reads TGTGCCAGCAGCCGCGGACTAGCGGGAGTTCCAGATACGCAGTATTTT. Its protein is CASSRGLAGVPDTQYF.

V usage is TRBV30 and J usage is TRBJ1-5, with D possibly TRBD1 on 6 matching bases. Trimming pared 2 bases from V and 2 bases from J, leaving 22 bases between. CDR3 length: 18 residues. CDR1 is GTSNPN, CDR2 SVGIG, per germline (reference sequence). CDR3 protein: CAWSPRGRGIGGNQPQHF. Written as DNA, the CDR3 is TGTGCCTGGAGTCCCCGGGGCAGGGGTATTGGGGGCAATCAGCCCCAGCATTTT.

This clonotype was recorded many times. V is TRBV19 and J is TRBJ2-7; 8 bases match TRBD1. The J segment lost 0 bases and the V segment lost 6 bases, leaving 1 base of the junction unmatched. The length of the CDR3 is 13 residues. Germline V gene sequence: CDR1 LNHDA, CDR2 SQIVND (reference sequence). CDR3 loop: CASRDRGSYEQYF. CDR3 nucleotide sequence: TGTGCCAGTAGAGACAGGGGCTCCTACGAGCAGTACTTC.

Many counts were recorded for this clonotype. The gene calls are TRBV7-9 and TRBJ2-1, with D perhaps TRBD2 (5 bases). The ends were cut back, 1 base at V and 7 bases at J, with 11 bases in the middle. This CDR3 is 14 amino acids long. Per the germline V gene, CDR1 is SEHNR and CDR2 is FQNEAQ (reference sequence). CDR3 amino acids: CASSLVGMGNEQFF. The CDR3, as DNA: TGTGCCAGCAGCTTAGTCGGGATGGGGAATGAGCAGTTCTTC. Combining the CDR3 with reference TRBV7-9 and TRBJ2-1 gives the whole variable domain DTGVSQNPRHKITKRGQNVTFRCDPISEHNRLYWYRQTLGQGPEFLTYFQNEAQLEKSRLLSDRFSAERPKGSFSTLEIQRTEQGDSAMYLCASSLVGMGNEQFFGPGTRLTVL.

This clonotype was recorded a few times. The chain is built from TRBV5-1 and TRBJ2-3, with D possibly being TRBD2 (8 bases). Germline CDR1 reads SGHRS; CDR2 reads YFSETQ. The CDR3 runs to 19 residues. The germline V and J ends were trimmed by 2 bases and 1 base, with 23 bases remaining between them. The CDR3 loop is CASSFIPGQQAGGTDTQYF. CDR3 nucleotides: TGCGCCAGCAGCTTCATACCGGGACAGCAAGCGGGGGGCACAGATACGCAGTATTTT. Supplemented by reference TRBV5-1 and TRBJ2-3, the full variable domain reads KAGVTQTPRYLIKTRGQQVTLSCSPISGHRSVSWYQQTPGQGLQFLFEYFSETQRNKGNFPGRFSGRQFSNSRSEMNVSTLELGDSALYLCASSFIPGQQAGGTDTQYFGPGTRLTVL.

The V and J genes are TRBV20-1 and TRBJ1-5; 10 bases are shared with TRBD1. The CDR3 consists of 13 residues. Germline CDR1 reads DFQATT; CDR2 reads SNEGSKA (reference sequence). Unmatched junction bases numbered 2, after V lost 4 bases and J lost 5 bases. CDR3 nucleotides: TGCAGTGCTATCGGGACAGGGGATCAGCCCCAGCATTTT. Its translation is CSAIGTGDQPQHF.

This clonotype appeared many times. The V gene is TRBV30, the J gene TRBJ2-2, with D possibly matching TRBD2 (5 bases). CDR1 and CDR2 (germline): GTSNPN, SVGIG (reference sequence). CDR3 size: 13 residues. The V end was cut by 2 bases, the J end by 6 bases, with 10 bases between. The CDR3 bases are TGTGCCTGGAGTAAGAGGGTACCCGGGGAGCTGTTTTTT. Protein: CAWSKRVPGELFF. Full variable domain (rest looked up from reference TRBV30 and TRBJ2-2): SQTIHQWPATLVQPVGSPLSLECTVEGTSNPNLYWYRQAAGRGLQLLFYSVGIGQISSEVPQNLSASRPQDRQFILSSKKLLLSDSGFYLCAWSKRVPGELFFGEGSRLTVL.

The chain couples TRBV20-1 to TRBJ1-6; 10 positions match TRBD1. The trim removed 3 bases at V and 5 bases at J, leaving 1 base unmatched. Looked up from germline, CDR1 is DFQATT and CDR2 is SNEGSKA (reference sequence). This CDR3 contains 14 residues. CDR3 loop: CSARDRGDNSPLHF. Here the CDR3 DNA reads TGCAGTGCTAGGGACAGGGGGGATAATTCACCCCTCCACTTT.

To note about this clonotype: The junction and the germline gene differ at one end; a read error may be behind it. The chain couples TRBV29-1 to TRBJ2-7; TRBD1 or TRBD2 may be the D gene (5 bases each). The CDR3 is made up of 14 amino acids. Germline V gene sequence: CDR1 SQVTM, CDR2 ANQGSEA. CDR3 DNA sequence: TGCAGCGTTGCGGGGAAGGGGAGCTCCTTCGAGCAGTACTTC. This codes for CSVAGKGSSFEQYF.

V is TRBV20-1 and J is TRBJ2-5; D may be TRBD2 (5 bases). Trimming removed 1 base at V and 5 bases at J, with 11 bases between. The V gene's germline CDR1 is DFQATT and CDR2 SNEGSKA (reference sequence). The CDR3 loop spans 13 amino acids. The CDR3 protein is CSARVEGWETQYF. In DNA form, the CDR3 reads TGCAGTGCTAGAGTTGAGGGATGGGAGACCCAGTACTTC.

This clonotype occurred many times. In DNA form, the CDR3 reads TGTGCCAGCAGCCCCCGGACTGGGGGGTACGAGCAGTACTTC. As protein: CASSPRTGGYEQYF. The chain employs TRBV7-9 and TRBJ2-7; maybe TRBD2 (6 bases). Per germline, CDR1 SEHNR and CDR2 FQNEAQ (reference sequence). The CDR3 loop spans 14 amino acids. Trimming removed 5 bases from V and 4 bases from J, with 15 bases in between. The entire variable domain, with the rest obtained from reference TRBV7-9 and TRBJ2-7, is as follows: DTGVSQNPRHKITKRGQNVTFRCDPISEHNRLYWYRQTLGQGPEFLTYFQNEAQLEKSRLLSDRFSAERPKGSFSTLEIQRTEQGDSAMYLCASSPRTGGYEQYFGPGTRLTVT.

The chain employs TRBV9 and TRBJ1-2, with unresolved D. The germline V gene encodes CDR1 SGDLS and CDR2 YYNGEE. V shed 3 bases and J shed 2 bases, with 5 bases lying between them. CDR3 length equals 12 residues. This CDR3 reads CASSAPNYGYTF. Written as DNA, the CDR3 is TGTGCCAGCAGCGCTCCCAACTATGGCTACACCTTC.

This clonotype was seen at least ten times. The chain couples TRBV12-3 or TRBV12-4 to TRBJ2-2, with D hard to call. This CDR3 has 16 amino acids. V lost 5 bases and J lost 4, with 17 bases in between. CDR3 DNA sequence: TGTGCCAGCAGTCCCCCCCGGCGCCTGGGCACCGGGGAGCTGTTTTTT. It codes for CASSPPRRLGTGELFF.

This clonotype was counted many times. The gene calls are TRBV20-1 and TRBJ2-5, with a possible D match to TRBD2 (6 bases). The V gene lost 3 bases and the J gene lost 4 bases, with 9 bases spanning the gap. CDR1 and CDR2 from the germline V gene are DFQATT and SNEGSKA (reference sequence). This CDR3 comprises 12 residues. The CDR3: CSASGTGETQYF. In DNA, the CDR3 is TGCAGTGCTAGCGGGACTGGAGAGACCCAGTACTTC.

V usage is TRBV18 and J usage is TRBJ2-5; D is unclear. V shed 3 bases and J shed 4 bases, with 15 bases lying between them. Germline values: CDR1 KGHSH, CDR2 LQKENI. This CDR3 comprises 15 residues. CDR3 nucleotides: TGTGCCAGCTCACCTCTGGAGTCTCCAGGAGAGACCCAGTACTTC. This sequence encodes CASSPLESPGETQYF.

This clonotype turned up a few times. This sequence joins TRBV29-1 and TRBJ2-7; D possibly matches TRBD1 or TRBD2 (5 bases each). The CDR3 is 14 amino acids. Germline lookup yields CDR1 SQVTM and CDR2 ANQGSEA. Trimming left V 3 bases short and J 2 bases short, with 14 bases between. For the CDR3, the DNA is TGCAGCGTTGACTCCGGGACGGCAACCTACGAGCAGTACTTC. Translated: CSVDSGTATYEQYF.

This clonotype was picked up a small number of times. The CDR3 DNA reads as TGTGCCAGCAGCTTACCTAAGGGACTAGCGGACTCCTACGAGCAGTACTTC. The encoded protein is CASSLPKGLADSYEQYF. The chain is built from TRBV7-2 and TRBJ2-7, with 11 bases fitting TRBD2. V trimming: 2 bases; J trimming: 0 bases; junction bases outside the gene matches: 6. Germline V gene lookup returns CDR1 SGHTA and CDR2 FQGNSA. CDR3 length: 17 amino acids. The variable domain in full, with the rest retrieved from reference TRBV7-2 and TRBJ2-7, is GAGVSQSPSNKVTEKGKDVELRCDPISGHTALYWYRQSLGQGLEFLIYFQGNSAPDKSGLPSDRFSAERTGGSVSTLTIQRTQQEDSAVYLCASSLPKGLADSYEQYFGPGTRLTVT.

This clonotype was counted a few times. The chain joins TRBV4-3 to TRBJ2-1; D is possibly TRBD2 (6 bases). This CDR3 is 17 amino acids long. V gave up 3 bases and J gave up 6 bases, with 21 bases separating them. The germline V gene encodes CDR1 LGHNA and CDR2 YSLEER. Here the CDR3 DNA reads TGCGCCAGCAGCCAGGCAGGGACTGACGTAACACTCAATGAGCAGTTCTTC. Amino acids: CASSQAGTDVTLNEQFF.

V is TRBV29-1 and J is TRBJ2-5; D might be TRBD1 (5 bases). Germline CDR1 reads SQVTM; CDR2 reads ANQGSEA. This CDR3 has 14 residues. The V and J ends lost 0 bases and 5 bases respectively, with 13 bases between them. DNA of the CDR3: TGCAGCGTTGAAGAAACGGAAAGGGGCGAGACCCAGTACTTC. Translation gives CSVEETERGETQYF.

This clonotype was seen a handful of times. The rearrangement links TRBV7-8 to TRBJ2-1, with a possible D match to TRBD2 (6 bases). With 10 bases removed from V and 6 bases from J, the gap between germline ends came to 16 bases. The germline gives CDR1 SGHVS, CDR2 FQNEAQ. The CDR3 has 13 amino acids. This CDR3 reads CATGRDFTNEQFF. CDR3 in DNA: TGTGCCACCGGGCGGGACTTCACCAATGAGCAGTTCTTC.

This rearrangement joins TRBV28 to TRBJ1-2; D is perhaps TRBD1 (5 bases). The CDR3 totals 14 residues. In germline, CDR1 is MDHEN, CDR2 SYDVKM. V was shortened by 2 bases and J by 2 bases, with 9 bases between the two germline ends. The CDR3 DNA is TGTGCCAGCAGTTTAGGCGACAGCAACTATGGCTACACCTTC. This encodes CASSLGDSNYGYTF.

The genes are TRBV15 and TRBJ2-6; D not resolved. V lost 3 bases, J lost 1 base, and 4 bases lay in between. CDR1 LNHNV and CDR2 YYDKDF come from the germline V gene (reference sequence). The CDR3 has 14 amino acids. CDR3: CATSSSSGANVLTF. For the CDR3, the DNA is TGTGCCACCAGCAGTAGTTCTGGGGCCAACGTCCTGACTTTC.

This clonotype came up many times. This chain joins TRBV7-6 and TRBJ2-1; 10 bases are shared with TRBD2. From germline, CDR1 is SGHVS and CDR2 FNYEAQ. V dropped 5 bases and J dropped 10; count of bases not matched to a gene: 11. The CDR3 contains 15 residues. The chain's CDR3 is CASSHGTSVETEQFF. The CDR3 bases are TGTGCCAGCAGCCACGGGACTAGCGTAGAGACAGAGCAGTTCTTC.

This clonotype was seen at least ten times. The chain carries TRBV5-4 and TRBJ2-3; 9 bases are a match to TRBD2. After removal of 1 base from V and 4 bases from J, the junction contained 1 base not matched to a gene. CDR1 is SGHNT and CDR2 is YYREEE in the germline V gene (reference sequence). The CDR3 covers 14 residues. CDR3 sequence (DNA): TGTGCCAGCAGCTTGATAGCGGGAGCAGATACGCAGTATTTT. Protein product: CASSLIAGADTQYF.

J is TRBJ2-1 and V is TRBV4-2; D is uncertain. V was clipped by 0 bases and J by 9 bases, with 9 bases between them. This CDR3 contains 13 residues. CDR1 is LGHNA, CDR2 YNFKEQ, per germline. This CDR3 is CASSQDSSSEQFF. The CDR3 coding sequence is TGTGCCAGCAGCCAAGACTCGTCCTCTGAGCAGTTCTTC.

This clonotype was seen more than once but under ten times. The V and J genes are TRBV7-2 and TRBJ2-1, with unresolved D. Trimming took off 0 bases at V and 6 bases at J, with 15 bases between the two ends. This CDR3 has 16 residues. The V gene's germline CDR1 is SGHTA and CDR2 FQGNSA. CDR3 nucleotides: TGTGCCAGCAGCTTAGCAGGGTCCGATTGGGGCAATGAGCAGTTCTTC. This encodes CASSLAGSDWGNEQFF.

This chain uses TRBV4-3 with TRBJ2-1; D ambiguous. This CDR3 has 17 residues. Germline CDR1 and CDR2: LGHNA and YSLEER. Trimming removed 0 bases from V and 3 bases from J, with 15 bases in between. The CDR3, as DNA: TGCGCCAGCAGCCAAGAGTCCCCTACAGCTTACTACAATGAGCAGTTCTTC. This sequence encodes CASSQESPTAYYNEQFF.